One sample yielded the 15 T cell receptor beta chains listed below, sequenced in a study of blood T cell repertoires in COVID-19. The method was immunoSEQ multiplex PCR; TCRdb's version includes in-frame clones alone and lacks a portion of them. The sample consists of about 250,000 clones, approximately 90% of them appearing once. Sequencing was carried out using peripheral blood. Receptors were obtained from a man aged 18 to 30 with active or convalescent COVID-19.

The chain is built from TRBV12-5 and TRBJ1-1; 12 nucleotides match TRBD1. The CDR3 consists of 17 residues. The junction had 11 bases not matched to a gene; V was cut back by 4 bases and J by 5 bases. Germline assignment: CDR1 LGHNT and CDR2 FRNRAP. The CDR3 loop reads CASGSLGTGGVGTEAFF. CDR3 bases: TGTGCTAGTGGTTCACTTGGGACAGGGGGCGTAGGGACTGAAGCTTTCTTT.

This chain joins TRBV6-2 or TRBV6-3 and TRBJ2-3, with 8 nucleotides matching TRBD1. Germline V gene data show CDR1 as MNHEY and CDR2 as SVGEGT. V was clipped by 2 bases and J by 7 bases; unmatched bases: 8. CDR3 length: 15 amino acids. CDR3 bases: TGTGCCAGCAGTTACGGACAGGGCTTTGGAAATACGCAGTATTTT. Residues: CASSYGQGFGNTQYF.

The chain recombines TRBV11-1 with TRBJ2-7, with unresolved D. The CDR3 extends over 13 amino acids. Germline V gives CDR1 SGHAT, CDR2 FQDESV (reference sequence). Trimming cost V 3 bases and J 1 base, with 7 bases left between them. CDR3 residues: CASSFEYSYEQYF. In nucleotides, the CDR3 is TGTGCCAGCAGCTTCGAGTATTCCTACGAGCAGTACTTC.

This sequence joins TRBV6-2 or TRBV6-3 and TRBJ2-7; D may be TRBD2 (5 bases). V was trimmed by 4 bases and J by 3 bases, leaving 22 bases between them. CDR3 size: 17 residues. Germline values: CDR1 MNHEY, CDR2 SVGEGT. The CDR3 spells CASSSSRIVQRGYEQYF. The DNA of the CDR3 is TGTGCCAGCAGTTCGTCCCGCATAGTACAACGGGGCTACGAGCAGTACTTC.

The J gene is TRBJ1-4, the V gene TRBV7-9, with no clear D. Deletions cut 2 bases from V and 7 bases from J, with 14 bases between. Germline assignment: CDR1 SEHNR and CDR2 FQNEAQ (reference sequence). The CDR3 is made up of 15 amino acids. CDR3 sequence (DNA): TGTGCCAGCAGCTTATATTCGGGAAGCCCTGAAAAACTGTTTTTT. This gives the protein CASSLYSGSPEKLFF.

This clone showed up just a few times. The V call is TRBV27, the J call TRBJ2-3; D gene ambiguous. The V gene's germline CDR1 is MNHEY and CDR2 SMNVEV (reference sequence). The CDR3 loop spans 15 amino acids. V lost 4 bases and J 3 bases, leaving 14 bases between the germline ends. DNA of the CDR3: TGTGCCAGCAGTTCCTTCGGTCCCGGGACAGATACGCAGTATTTT. It encodes CASSSFGPGTDTQYF.

This chain links TRBV7-2 with TRBJ2-6; D possibly corresponds to TRBD2 (6 bases). CDR3 length: 18 residues. Trimming left V 0 bases short and J 0 bases short, with 12 bases between. Germline lookup yields CDR1 SGHTA and CDR2 FQGNSA. Here the CDR3 DNA reads TGTGCCAGCAGCTTAGCTGCGCGGGGAGGCTCTGGGGCCAACGTCCTGACTTTC. Translation gives CASSLAARGGSGANVLTF.

Comments on this clone: One end of the junction fails to match germline, which may point to a read error. This chain uses TRBV7-2 with TRBJ1-1; weak D call: TRBD1 (5 bases). Looked up from germline, CDR1 is SGHTA and CDR2 is FQGNSA. This CDR3 spans 16 amino acids. The CDR3 sequence: CASSLVLGRGAAEVFF. CDR3 DNA: TGTGCCAGCAGCTTAGTCTTAGGGCGGGGCGCAGCTGAAGTTTTCTTT. Full variable domain (rest looked up from reference TRBV7-2 and TRBJ1-1): GAGVSQSPSNKVTEKGKDVELRCDPISGHTALYWYRQSLGQGLEFLIYFQGNSAPDKSGLPSDRFSAERTGGSVSTLTIQRTQQEDSAVYLCASSLVLGRGAAEVFFGQGTRLTVV.

This sequence joins TRBV28 and TRBJ1-4; D gene uncertain. Between the trimmed V and J ends, which lost 7 bases and 10 bases, there was a span of 16 bases. The CDR3 covers 13 residues. Per germline, CDR1 MDHEN and CDR2 SYDVKM. The CDR3 DNA follows: TGTGCCAGCACCCGAGGGCAAATAGGAAAACTGTTTTTT. It translates to CASTRGQIGKLFF.

The rearrangement links TRBV28 to TRBJ2-7; maybe TRBD2 (6 bases). Germline-derived CDR1 and CDR2 are MDHEN and SYDVKM. V shed 2 bases and J shed 4 bases, with 6 bases lying between them. The CDR3 is made up of 12 amino acids. The CDR3 loop is CASSLGGYEQYF. The DNA of the CDR3 is TGTGCCAGCAGTTTAGGGGGGTACGAGCAGTACTTC.

The V and J genes are TRBV7-3 and TRBJ2-1; 10 bases are shared with TRBD2. The V and J ends lost 4 bases and 5 bases, in that order; junction bases with no gene match: 5. The germline CDR1 and CDR2 sequences are SGHTA and FQGTGA. CDR3 length: 15 amino acids. In nucleotides, the CDR3 is TGTGCCAGCAGCTCGCTAGCGGGAGCCCACAATGAGCAGTTCTTC. Its protein is CASSSLAGAHNEQFF.

V usage is TRBV25-1 and J usage is TRBJ2-7; perhaps TRBD1 as D (6 bases). The CDR3 has 17 amino acids. V lost 5 bases to trimming and J lost 0 bases, with 20 bases between them. Germline V gene lookup returns CDR1 MGHDK and CDR2 SYGVNS. In nucleotides, the CDR3 is TGTGCCAGCAGTCTTACCCCCGGGACACTGGACTCCTACGAGCAGTACTTC. Translation gives CASSLTPGTLDSYEQYF.

The chain is built from TRBV18 and TRBJ1-6; no reliable D call. CDR1 is KGHSH and CDR2 is LQKENI in the germline V gene. This CDR3 spans 17 amino acids. The germline V and J ends were trimmed by 10 bases and 2 bases, with 21 bases remaining between them. CDR3 sequence reads: CANPFAGPPPYNSPLHF. The CDR3 DNA follows: TGTGCCAACCCGTTTGCAGGCCCACCACCCTATAATTCACCCCTCCACTTT.

The rearrangement joins TRBV5-1 to TRBJ1-2, with a weak D call TRBD1 (6 bases). The CDR3 is made up of 18 amino acids. V shed 2 bases and J shed 0 bases, with 20 bases lying between them. Germline-derived CDR1 and CDR2 are SGHRS and YFSETQ. CDR3 bases: TGCGCCAGCAGCTTTAAGCTTCGGACAGACCTAACTAACTATGGCTACACCTTC. Encoded protein: CASSFKLRTDLTNYGYTF.

This sequence joins TRBV28 and TRBJ1-5; a possible D gene is TRBD1 (5 bases). Trimming stripped 1 base from V and 3 bases from J, with 7 bases between. CDR3 length: 14 residues. The germline V gene has CDR1 MDHEN and CDR2 SYDVKM. The CDR3 region is CASSLSGLNQPQHF. CDR3 DNA sequence: TGTGCCAGCAGTTTATCGGGACTCAATCAGCCCCAGCATTTT.